Sequencing of this T cell receptor beta chain was carried out in a study of early stage breast cancer tumors. The study, taken as a whole, reports: Enriched TCRB sequences shared across patients were mostly commonly generated sequences.

This CDR3 spans 14 amino acids. Between the trimmed V and J ends, which lost 5 bases and 7 bases, there was a span of 12 bases. CDR1 and CDR2 from the germline V gene are SGHVS and FQNEAQ. About this clone: The antigen is undetermined.

TCRdb's copy holds only in-frame clones and misses some; the assay was immunoSEQ multiplex PCR. The table lists some 75,000 clones, under 85% of them singletons. The receptor comes from a person in their sixties or seventies with breast cancer. The genes are TRBV7-8 and TRBJ1-6, with unresolved D. Material for sequencing was blood. The CDR3 DNA reads TGTGCCAGCAGCCCCGCCGGGAGCAATTCACCCCTCCACTTT. This translates into CASSPAGSNSPLHF.